This TCR beta chain was recorded in a study of neurological immune-mediated disorders. For the study at large: There were about 35 multiple sclerosis patients. Of these, roughly 30 had relapsing-remitting MS and 3 had secondary progressive MS.

The team produced cDNA through 5'RACE using 10-nucleotide random UMIs. Whenever a sequencing run was performed, it yielded over 190 million TCR-beta sequences from 15-18 subjects. TCRdb ran MiXCR on the 5' RACE reads and lists one entry per CDR3 protein. The data show more than 20,000 distinct CDR3 sequences, more than 2% seen once. In its sample, this clonotype was seen many times. The V gene's germline CDR1 is SGDLS and CDR2 YYNGEE. The CDR3 is 20 residues long. The trim removed 3 bases at V and 2 bases at J, leaving 19 bases unmatched. The chain joins TRBV9 to TRBJ2-3, with TRBD2 matching 9 bases. The source of this sequence is a woman in her forties or fifties with multiple sclerosis. The sequencing sample was made of PBMCs. The CDR3 region has the DNA TGTGCCAGCAGCGGGACGAGTCGCGGGGGGGGAAGGGGTTTCACAGATACGCAGTATTTT. Translation: CASSGTSRGGGRGFTDTQYF.